These 5 T cell receptor beta chains were all obtained from the same sample, sequenced in a study of spatial heterogeneity in lung cancer. The study, taken as a whole, reports: The study found that expanded intratumoral alpha and beta TCR counts tracked tumor mutation counts.

Each CDR3 protein is one row after TCRdb ran MiXCR on the 5' RACE reads. The data hold 2,500 or so distinct CDR3 sequences, with about 5% observed a single time. The time point is: sample taken at primary tumor resection. The antigens for these receptors are not known. The material sequenced was lung tumor tissue, taken at surgery. These receptors were taken from a male donor with early-stage non-small cell lung cancer.

By share of the sample, this clonotype is medium-sized. Little can be read into the size of this beta chain, an off-target read in a library designed for alpha chains. The V gene is TRBV7-9, the J gene TRBJ2-5, with TRBD2 matching over 9 bases. CDR1 and CDR2 from the germline V gene are SEHNR and FQNEAQ (reference sequence). The CDR3 runs 17 residues. Trimming cost V 0 bases and J 2 bases; bases outside gene matches: 7. The CDR3 DNA follows: TGTGCCAGCAGCTTAGCCGGGTCTAGCGGGACTCAAGAGACCCAGTACTTC. Its translation is CASSLAGSSGTQETQYF. Full variable domain (rest looked up from reference TRBV7-9 and TRBJ2-5): DTGVSQNPRHKITKRGQNVTFRCDPISEHNRLYWYRQTLGQGPEFLTYFQNEAQLEKSRLLSDRFSAERPKGSFSTLEIQRTEQGDSAMYLCASSLAGSSGTQETQYFGPGTRLLVL.

Within the sample, this clonotype is medium-sized. A library made for alpha chains picked up this beta chain off target, so its size means little. V is TRBV6-6 and J is TRBJ1-4; D uncertain. Trimming shortened V by 5 bases and J by 8 bases, and 9 bases separated the two germline ends. From germline, CDR1 is MNHNY and CDR2 SVGAGI (reference sequence). The CDR3 extends over 12 amino acids. The CDR3 coding sequence is TGTGCCAGCAGTCTTGACCCAGAAAAACTGTTTTTT. Translated: CASSLDPEKLFF.

About this clonotype: This beta chain is a stray sequence in a library constructed for alpha chains; its clone size is not meaningful. This chain uses TRBV18 with TRBJ1-1; TRBD1 aligns across 7 bases. In germline, CDR1 is KGHSH, CDR2 LQKENI. V was pared by 5 bases and J by 6 bases, with 6 bases of the junction left unmatched. The CDR3 consists of 13 residues. The CDR3 reads CASSTGTVSEAFF. DNA of the CDR3: TGTGCCAGCTCAACCGGGACAGTCTCTGAAGCTTTCTTT.

This clonotype was counted many times. This beta chain appears as a stray read in a library generated for alpha chains; its size is not informative. CDR3 sequence: CAISPSDGVNEQFF. The CDR3 nucleotides read TGTGCCATCAGTCCCTCGGACGGAGTCAATGAGCAGTTCTTC. This chain connects TRBV10-3 to TRBJ2-1, with D uncertain. Trimming shortened V by 5 bases and J by 6 bases, and 14 bases separated the two germline ends. Per the germline V gene, CDR1 is ENHRY and CDR2 is SYGVKD. This CDR3 comprises 14 residues.

This clonotype appeared a few times. This beta chain is an off-target read within a library intended for alpha chains, so its frequency means little. CDR3 DNA sequence: TGTGCCAGCAGCTTACTCGTGTCCGGGGGAAATCAGCCCCAGCATTTT. Translated: CASSLLVSGGNQPQHF. J is TRBJ1-5 and V is TRBV11-2; a possible D gene is TRBD1 (5 bases). Per germline, CDR1 SGHAT and CDR2 FQNNGV. This CDR3 region has 16 residues. Trimming removed 2 bases from V and 4 bases from J, with 15 bases in between.